This TCR beta chain was identified during a study of blood T cell repertoires in COVID-19. At the level of the study: Collection of acute and convalescent COVID-19 samples took place in the United States, Italy and Spain. Sources were T cells, B-cell-depleted T cells, or PBMCs; the material itself was cDNA or gDNA.

Germline V lookup: CDR1 LGHNA, CDR2 YNFKEQ. This CDR3 region has 15 residues. The trim removed 0 bases at V and 0 bases at J, leaving 1 base unmatched. Authors' data handling: Amplification from reference gene primers served as the basis for estimated nucleated cell counts. This table comes from immunoSEQ multiplex PCR, and its TCRdb copy is limited to in-frame clones, with some not included. Clonal size and the V and J genes are those of that table, whereas D and trimming came from the DNA. The sample yields about 120,000 clones, 86% seen once. The sequencing input was peripheral blood. This chain uses TRBV4-2 with TRBJ2-7; 8 nucleotides line up with TRBD2. The receptor's source is a man aged 40-55 years with acute or convalescent COVID-19. The CDR3: CASSQDLAGSYEQYF. The CDR3 nucleotides are TGTGCCAGCAGCCAAGATCTAGCGGGCTCCTACGAGCAGTACTTC.